The sequence of this TCR beta chain was determined in a study of T cell repertoires in cytomegalovirus infection. Remarks on this clonotype: Antigen: not known.

TCRdb reprocessed the reads via MiXCR and lists one record per CDR3 protein. Of 200,000 to 250,000 distinct CDR3 sequences listed, 30% to 45% are singletons. The CDR3 loop spans 15 amino acids. The V segment lost 5 bases and the J segment 8 bases; nucleotides outside the gene matches: 11. The germline V gene has CDR1 SGHVS and CDR2 FQNEAQ. The sequence was obtained from a human donor in good health (CMV status not recorded). Some clones in this sample may be carry-over from other donors' samples. The chain combines TRBV7-8 with TRBJ2-1, with TRBD2 identical over 8 bases. The sample consisted of CD8+ T cells from cultured PBMCs, taken from culture after CMV antigen stimulation. The DNA of the CDR3 is TGTGCCAGCAGCAGACTAAGCGGGAGAGGCCATGAGCAGTTCTTC. Encoded protein: CASSRLSGRGHEQFF.